The 23 T cell receptor beta chains below come from one sample, sequenced in a study of T cells in Graves' hyperthyroidism and ophthalmopathy. Amplification of TCR beta CDR3 regions used RNA as the template. First-round RT-PCR targeting the TCR CDR3 was performed with the HTBI primer set. TCRdb re-derived calls from the multiplex PCR reads in MiXCR, one entry per CDR3 protein. The table has hundreds of thousands of distinct CDR3 sequences, around 46% seen once. The specimen was peripheral blood or thyroid tissue (not recorded which). The receptor source for this set is a woman aged 18-29 years with Graves' hyperthyroidism.

Only a few counts were recorded for this clonotype. V gene TRBV20-1 combines with J gene TRBJ2-7, with 10 bases fitting TRBD2. The germline V gene has CDR1 DFQATT and CDR2 SNEGSKA (reference sequence). The CDR3 contains 14 residues. Trimming at V came to 5 bases and at J to 6 bases, leaving 10 bases not matched to a gene. CDR3 coding DNA: TGCAGTGCTGCCCGACCGCTAGCGGGAGCCGAGCAGTACTTC. This translates into CSAARPLAGAEQYF.

This sequence joins TRBV2 and TRBJ1-4; 7 bases agree with TRBD1. The CDR3 sequence is 15 residues long. CDR1 and CDR2 from the germline V gene are SNHLY and FYNNEI. Trimming cost V 6 bases and J 5 bases; bases outside gene matches: 9. The CDR3 DNA reads TGTGCCAGCAGGGAAAACAGGGGCTGGAATGAAAAACTGTTTTTT. Its protein is CASRENRGWNEKLFF.

This clonotype is a singleton in its sample. This chain uses TRBV24-1 with TRBJ1-5; the D is unclear. Trimming took 11 bases from V and 2 from J, leaving 15 bases between them. This CDR3 comprises 14 residues. Germline CDR1 is KGHDR and CDR2 is SFDVKD. CDR3 coding DNA: TGTGCCAGCTCCCCCCGGCCCGGCAATCAGCCCCAGCATTTT. Residues: CASSPRPGNQPQHF.

This chain uses TRBV5-1 with TRBJ2-2; TRBD2 agrees at 8 bases. This CDR3 contains 15 residues. Trimming took 4 bases from V and 6 from J; bases not matched to a gene: 8. Germline lookup yields CDR1 SGHRS and CDR2 YFSETQ. Here the CDR3 reads CASSIGTSSPGELFF. In nucleotides, the CDR3 is TGCGCCAGCAGCATAGGGACTAGTTCTCCCGGGGAGCTGTTTTTT.

This clonotype was observed many times. V gene TRBV7-9 combines with J gene TRBJ1-2, with D unclear. CDR1 and CDR2 (germline): SEHNR, FQNEAQ (reference sequence). The CDR3 is made up of 13 amino acids. Trimming pared 4 bases from V and 6 bases from J, leaving 12 bases between. DNA of the CDR3: TGTGCCAGCAGCTCCGCGGGGAGGGATGGCTACACCTTC. Protein sequence: CASSSAGRDGYTF.

This clonotype was observed a few times. This chain uses TRBV7-8 with TRBJ2-5; 11 positions match TRBD1. From germline, CDR1 is SGHVS and CDR2 FQNEAQ. The CDR3 spans 16 residues. Trimming took 6 bases from V and 5 from J; bases not matched to a gene: 11. CDR3 region: CASSLTGQGAVETQYF. CDR3 coding DNA: TGTGCCAGCAGTTTGACTGGACAGGGGGCGGTTGAGACCCAGTACTTC.

The chain is built from TRBV29-1 and TRBJ1-1; D is unresolved. V dropped 8 bases and J dropped 5 bases, with 18 bases sitting between them. Germline V gene sequence: CDR1 SQVTM, CDR2 ANQGSEA. The length of the CDR3 is 13 residues. The CDR3 nucleotides are TGCAGCTTAGAGGACGGGTTAAAAACTGAAGCTTTCTTT. Translated: CSLEDGLKTEAFF.

This clonotype was found once. A much bigger clone sits one base away, suggesting this may be a read error. V and J are TRBV7-2 and TRBJ2-5; 8 nucleotides line up with TRBD2. This CDR3 has 14 residues. Germline lookup yields CDR1 SGHTA and CDR2 FQGNSA. The trim removed 6 bases at V and 5 bases at J, leaving 8 bases unmatched. The CDR3 loop reads CASRVAGLRETQYF. The CDR3 DNA reads as TGTGCCAGCAGGGTAGCGGGATTACGTGAGACCCAGTACTTC.

The chain is built from TRBV2 and TRBJ1-2; no clear D. Per the germline V gene, CDR1 is SNHLY and CDR2 is FYNNEI. CDR3 size: 12 residues. Trimming left V 6 bases short and J 6 bases short, with 11 bases between. The CDR3 DNA reads as TGTGCCAGCAGAGTCCATGGGGATGGCTACACCTTC. Its protein is CASRVHGDGYTF.

There are a few counts of this clonotype. Relative to the germline gene, one junction end is altered; a read error may explain this. CDR3 DNA: TGTGCTAGCAGCTTAGATGCAGGGAGGATGGCAGAGACCCAGTACTTC. Amino acids: CASSLDAGRMAETQYF. The V and J genes are TRBV7-7 and TRBJ2-5, with D possibly TRBD2 on 6 matching bases. CDR1 is SSHAT and CDR2 is FNYEAQ in the germline V gene (reference sequence). This CDR3 region has 16 residues. The whole variable domain, remainder taken from reference TRBV7-7 and TRBJ2-5, is GAGVSQSPRYKVTKRGQDVTLRCDPISSHATLYWYQQALGQGPEFLTYFNYEAQPDKSGLPSDRFSAERPEGSISTLTIQRTEQRDSAMYRCASSLDAGRMAETQYFGPGTRLLVL.

Of note for this clonotype: A clone one base away is much larger, so this may be a read error. V gene TRBV10-2 combines with J gene TRBJ2-5; D remains ambiguous. The germline V gene encodes CDR1 WSHSY and CDR2 SAAADI. This CDR3 is built from 13 residues. Written as DNA, the CDR3 is TGCGCCAGCAGTGAGTGGAAACAAGGGACCCAGTACTTC. Amino acid sequence: CASSEWKQGTQYF.

The sample holds many counts of this clonotype. The chain joins TRBV11-3 to TRBJ2-5, with unresolved D. CDR1 is SGHNT, CDR2 YENEEA, per germline. This CDR3 is 11 amino acids long. Trimming shortened V by 5 bases and J by 6 bases, and 7 bases separated the two germline ends. CDR3 amino acids: CASSLRKTQYF. CDR3 DNA sequence: TGTGCCAGCAGCCTTAGGAAGACCCAGTACTTC.

A note on this clonotype: This may come from a read error, since a much larger clone is one base off. Likely a read error: the CDR3 ends without its conserved phenylalanine or tryptophan. The chain's CDR3 is CSVPGGQGHNYGYTS. Written as DNA, the CDR3 is TGCAGCGTGCCGGGGGGGCAGGGACATAACTATGGCTACACCTCC. The chain carries TRBV29-1 and TRBJ1-2, with D tentatively TRBD1 (6 bases). The V end was cut by 6 bases, the J end by 1 base, with 18 bases between. Looked up from germline, CDR1 is SQVTM and CDR2 is ANQGSEA. The CDR3 is 15 amino acids.

The V and J genes are TRBV20-1 and TRBJ2-5; no clear D. CDR3 size: 10 residues. V lost 0 bases to trimming and J lost 12 bases, with 8 bases between them. CDR1 DFQATT and CDR2 SNEGSKA come from the germline V gene (reference sequence). This chain's CDR3 is CSARDLRKYF. CDR3 DNA: TGCAGTGCTAGAGATCTTAGGAAGTACTTC.

The chain couples TRBV10-3 to TRBJ2-6; 9 bases align to TRBD1. This CDR3 has 17 amino acids. Germline V gives CDR1 ENHRY, CDR2 SYGVKD. V trimming: 5 bases; J trimming: 0 bases; junction bases outside the gene matches: 5. The CDR3 reads CAISQPGQGSGANVLTF. For the CDR3, the DNA is TGTGCCATCAGTCAACCGGGACAGGGCTCTGGGGCCAACGTCCTGACTTTC.

V gene TRBV7-2 combines with J gene TRBJ1-2; 7 positions match TRBD1. The CDR3 has 16 amino acids. Looked up from germline, CDR1 is SGHTA and CDR2 is FQGNSA. V dropped 6 bases and J dropped 3; count of bases not matched to a gene: 13. The chain's CDR3 is CASSFTGVPNYYGYTF. The CDR3 nucleotides are TGTGCCAGCAGTTTCACAGGGGTCCCCAACTACTATGGCTACACCTTC.

The chain carries TRBV9 and TRBJ2-7; D is perhaps TRBD2 (6 bases). Trimming left V 0 bases short and J 3 bases short, with 13 bases between. CDR3 size: 15 residues. Germline CDR1 is SGDLS and CDR2 is YYNGEE. CDR3 residues: CASSVADRRGYEQYF. As DNA, the CDR3 is TGTGCCAGCAGCGTAGCGGATCGGCGGGGCTACGAGCAGTACTTC.

The gene calls are TRBV29-1 and TRBJ1-4; D ambiguous. This CDR3 is 10 amino acids long. Germline CDR1 SQVTM, CDR2 ANQGSEA. V was cut by 8 bases and J by 7 bases, with 8 bases left in between. CDR3 in amino acids: CSLLAEKLFF. DNA of the CDR3: TGCAGCCTCCTGGCTGAAAAACTGTTTTTT.

The rearrangement uses TRBV15 and TRBJ2-2; the D is unclear. This CDR3 spans 12 amino acids. V was trimmed by 8 bases and J by 3 bases, leaving 7 bases between them. Germline V gene sequence: CDR1 LNHNV, CDR2 YYDKDF (reference sequence). The CDR3 spells CATVGDTGELFF. CDR3 coding DNA: TGTGCCACCGTGGGTGACACCGGGGAGCTGTTTTTT.

This clonotype was picked up a small number of times. The J gene is TRBJ1-2, the V gene TRBV19; D is perhaps TRBD1 (5 bases). The CDR3 consists of 13 residues. The germline V and J ends were trimmed by 6 bases and 3 bases, with 11 bases remaining between them. CDR1 is LNHDA and CDR2 is SQIVND in the germline V gene (reference sequence). The CDR3 reads CASRSRGDYGYTF. As DNA, the CDR3 is TGTGCCAGTAGGTCCCGGGGGGACTATGGCTACACCTTC. The full variable domain, in which reference TRBV19 and TRBJ1-2 provide the parts outside the CDR3, is DGGITQSPKYLFRKEGQNVTLSCEQNLNHDAMYWYRQDPGQGLRLIYYSQIVNDFQKGDIAEGYSVSREKKESFPLTVTSAQKNPTAFYLCASRSRGDYGYTFGSGTRLTVV.

The CDR3 loop reads CASSLGQAIHQPQHF. The CDR3 DNA follows: TGTGCCAGCAGTTTAGGTCAGGCCATCCATCAGCCCCAGCATTTT. This rearrangement joins TRBV5-5 to TRBJ1-5; D gene unclear. The CDR3 totals 15 residues. Per germline, CDR1 SGHKS and CDR2 YYEKEE (reference sequence). Trimming removed 5 bases at V and 5 bases at J, with 17 bases between.

This clonotype was recorded a few times. This chain connects TRBV15 to TRBJ1-4, with D maybe TRBD1 (5 bases). This CDR3 spans 13 amino acids. CDR1 and CDR2 from the germline V gene are LNHNV and YYDKDF (reference sequence). V was trimmed by 0 bases and J by 8 bases, leaving 7 bases between them. CDR3 amino acids: CATSRDGGEKLFF. The CDR3, as DNA: TGTGCCACCAGCAGAGATGGGGGAGAAAAACTGTTTTTT.

V gene TRBV2 combines with J gene TRBJ1-5; D perhaps matches TRBD1 (5 bases). Germline V gives CDR1 SNHLY, CDR2 FYNNEI. The germline V and J ends were trimmed by 6 bases and 4 bases, with 13 bases remaining between them. This CDR3 has 14 residues. This chain's CDR3 is CASSQRGGNQPQHF. As DNA, the CDR3 is TGTGCCAGCAGCCAACGGGGGGGTAATCAGCCCCAGCATTTT.